One and the same sample provided the 6 T cell receptor beta chains below, sequenced in a study of identical twins. TCRdb reprocessed the 5' RACE reads with MiXCR, giving one entry per CDR3 protein. The data show about 190,000 distinct CDR3 sequences, approximately 15% seen once. Separately, the same data were catalogued under a study of T cells expressing NK-cell markers.

The sequencing input was CD8+ T cells sorted from blood. The receptors derive from a woman between 18 and 29 years old in good health.

This clonotype appeared many times. The genes are TRBV6-1 and TRBJ2-1, with D maybe TRBD2 (5 bases). Germline values: CDR1 MNHNS, CDR2 SASEGT. The V end was cut by 6 bases, the J end by 5 bases, with 14 bases between. CDR3 length equals 14 residues. The CDR3 reads CASREVLRDNEQFF. CDR3 DNA sequence: TGTGCCAGCAGGGAGGTCCTACGCGACAATGAGCAGTTCTTC.

This clonotype appeared a few times. The V call is TRBV12-3 or TRBV12-4, the J call TRBJ1-2; D remains ambiguous. This CDR3 is built from 14 residues. Trimming left V 3 bases short and J 4 bases short, with 12 bases between. Here the CDR3 reads CASSFFTAGYGYTF. In DNA, the CDR3 is TGTGCCAGCAGTTTTTTCACAGCGGGCTATGGCTACACCTTC.

A few counts support this clonotype. The chain recombines TRBV20-1 with TRBJ2-1, with D possibly being TRBD2 (6 bases). The CDR3 covers 15 residues. Deletions cut 1 base from V and 0 bases from J, with 10 bases between. CDR1 DFQATT and CDR2 SNEGSKA come from the germline V gene (reference sequence). The CDR3 coding sequence is TGCAGTGCTAGAGGACGGGAGAGCTCCTACAATGAGCAGTTCTTC. Amino acids: CSARGRESSYNEQFF.

The chain couples TRBV7-9 to TRBJ2-1; D is unresolved. Germline values: CDR1 SEHNR, CDR2 FQNEAQ (reference sequence). V lost 0 bases and J lost 8, with 11 bases in between. The CDR3 contains 14 residues. The chain's CDR3 is CASSLAIGLDEQFF. CDR3 DNA sequence: TGTGCCAGCAGCTTAGCGATTGGCTTGGATGAGCAGTTCTTC.

The V gene is TRBV3-1, the J gene TRBJ2-3; no reliable D call. The J call may be wrong; the DNA end is better matched by TRBJ1-5. The V gene's germline CDR1 is LGHDT and CDR2 YNNKEL (reference sequence). The CDR3 spans 13 residues. In DNA, the CDR3 is TGTGCCAGCAGTCTAGCGGGAGTAGATACGCAGCATTTT. This gives the protein CASSLAGVDTQHF.

The CDR3 protein is CASSSVDLAYNEQFF. The CDR3 DNA reads as TGTGCCAGCAGCTCGGTAGACCTAGCCTACAATGAGCAGTTCTTC. This chain links TRBV7-9 with TRBJ2-1; the D is unclear. Germline CDR1 is SEHNR and CDR2 is FQNEAQ (reference sequence). CDR3 length: 15 residues. Trimming pared 4 bases from V and 2 bases from J, leaving 12 bases between.